These 9 T cell receptor beta chains were sequenced from one sample in a study of blood T cell repertoires in COVID-19. The assay was immunoSEQ multiplex PCR, and TCRdb's table has in-frame clones only and misses some. This sample has 150,000 to 200,000 clones, with around 83% found just once. The sequenced sample consisted of peripheral blood. The origin of the receptors is a woman aged 60-75 years with acute or convalescent COVID-19.

The CDR3, as DNA: TGTGCCACCAGTGATTGGACTAGCGGGAGGGCCAATGAGCAGTTCTTC. Its translation is CATSDWTSGRANEQFF. This chain links TRBV24-1 with TRBJ2-1, with 15 bases identical to TRBD2. This CDR3 has 16 residues. V lost 2 bases to trimming and J lost 6 bases; unmatched junction nucleotides: 1. Per the germline V gene, CDR1 is KGHDR and CDR2 is SFDVKD.

The chain recombines TRBV4-1 with TRBJ1-6, with no clear D. This CDR3 comprises 15 residues. Between the trimmed V and J ends, which lost 0 bases and 12 bases, there was a span of 15 bases. Looked up from germline, CDR1 is MGHRA and CDR2 is YSYEKL. CDR3 bases: TGCGCCAGCAGCCAAGATGGGCAGGCTGTAGGACCCCTCCACTTT. Amino acid sequence: CASSQDGQAVGPLHF.

This chain uses TRBV28 with TRBJ2-7; the D gene is possibly TRBD1 (5 bases). This CDR3 region has 15 residues. Germline values: CDR1 MDHEN, CDR2 SYDVKM. V was clipped by 6 bases and J by 5 bases, with 20 bases between them. The CDR3 coding sequence is TGTGCCAGCAGGCCTACAGGACGGCCTCCTAACGAGCAGTACTTC. Translation gives CASRPTGRPPNEQYF.

CDR3 loop: CASSEPRVGGGYTF. The DNA for the CDR3 is TGTGCCAGCAGTGAACCCCGGGTAGGAGGCGGCTACACCTTC. The rearrangement uses TRBV2 and TRBJ1-2, with D uncertain. From germline, CDR1 is SNHLY and CDR2 FYNNEI. Trimming left V 2 bases short and J 8 bases short, with 15 bases between. This CDR3 comprises 14 residues.

The CDR3 loop is CASSSPRGSSYNEQFF. As DNA, the CDR3 is TGTGCCAGCAGTTCACCTCGCGGTAGCTCCTACAATGAGCAGTTCTTC. The chain is built from TRBV28 and TRBJ2-1; D gene uncertain. V was pared by 4 bases and J by 0 bases, with 13 bases between. Germline CDR1 reads MDHEN; CDR2 reads SYDVKM. The length of the CDR3 is 16 residues. The full variable domain, its missing parts supplied by reference TRBV28 and TRBJ2-1, is DVKVTQSSRYLVKRTGEKVFLECVQDMDHENMFWYRQDPGLGLRLIYFSYDVKMKEKGDIPEGYSVSREKKERFSLILESASTNQTSMYLCASSSPRGSSYNEQFFGPGTRLTVL.

This chain joins TRBV19 and TRBJ1-5; tentative D call: TRBD1 (6 bases). Between the trimmed V and J ends, which lost 6 bases and 4 bases, there was a span of 10 bases. This CDR3 contains 13 residues. Per germline, CDR1 LNHDA and CDR2 SQIVND (reference sequence). CDR3 sequence (DNA): TGTGCCAGTAGCCCCGACAGGAATCAGCCCCAGCATTTT. Protein sequence: CASSPDRNQPQHF. Supplemented by reference TRBV19 and TRBJ1-5, the full variable domain reads DGGITQSPKYLFRKEGQNVTLSCEQNLNHDAMYWYRQDPGQGLRLIYYSQIVNDFQKGDIAEGYSVSREKKESFPLTVTSAQKNPTAFYLCASSPDRNQPQHFGDGTRLSIL.

This chain connects TRBV13 to TRBJ1-6, with 7 nucleotides matching TRBD1. J lost 4 bases, V lost 3 bases, and 3 bases had no gene match. The CDR3 contains 15 residues. CDR1 and CDR2 from the germline V gene are PRHDT and FYEKMQ (reference sequence). This chain's CDR3 is CASSFTGDYNSPLHF. CDR3 nucleotide sequence: TGTGCCAGCAGCTTTACAGGGGATTATAATTCACCCCTCCACTTT.

This chain uses TRBV6-5 with TRBJ1-2; possibly TRBD1 for D (5 bases). The CDR3 length is 14 residues. From germline, CDR1 is MNHEY and CDR2 SVGAGI. V was trimmed by 7 bases and J by 4 bases, leaving 16 bases between them. The CDR3 nucleotides are TGTGCCAGCACAATTACGCCGGGGGGCTATGGCTACACCTTC. Translating gives CASTITPGGYGYTF.

This clone has just one count. The chain has TRBV12-3 or TRBV12-4 and TRBJ1-2, with D uncertain. CDR3 length: 13 amino acids. The germline V and J ends were trimmed by 7 bases and 8 bases, with 17 bases remaining between them. DNA of the CDR3: TGTGCCAGCATTCTTAATGGGCTTCAAGGCTACACCTTC. It codes for CASILNGLQGYTF.